This TCR beta chain was identified in a study of HIV-infected patients and healthy controls (dated by TCRdb to 2013 to 2016). This clonotype was observed a handful of times. It has no known antigen specificity. No base quality information exists; no much larger clone differs at one position. Receptors were amplified or captured by 5' RACE. These reads were obtained on an Illumina MiSeq. In TCRdb, the public reads were trimmed at Q25 with fastp and aligned with MiXCR, with productive beta chains retained. Entries are consolidated by CDR3 protein sequence, retaining the most common genes and DNA. Counted in this sample were some 67,000 distinct CDR3 sequences; about a sixth of them appeared once. 4.5% to 7% of the sample belongs to the ten largest clones. V lost 5 bases and J lost 0 bases; the stretch between them is 12 bases long. From a lookup of the germline V gene, CDR1 and CDR2 are SQVTM and ANQGSEA. The CDR3 has 14 amino acids, counting the end cysteine and phenylalanine. Only the CDR3 DNA stays, 42 bases, in frame from base 1.

The sample was CD4+ T cells from blood. Here the chain combines TRBV29-1 and TRBJ2-3; TRBD1 might be the D gene, on 6 matching bases. The sequence came from a human donor in good health. The DNA sequence is as follows: TGCAGCGTTCCAGGGGCTAGTAGCACAGATACGCAGTATTTT. Translated, it reads CSVPGASSTDTQYF.